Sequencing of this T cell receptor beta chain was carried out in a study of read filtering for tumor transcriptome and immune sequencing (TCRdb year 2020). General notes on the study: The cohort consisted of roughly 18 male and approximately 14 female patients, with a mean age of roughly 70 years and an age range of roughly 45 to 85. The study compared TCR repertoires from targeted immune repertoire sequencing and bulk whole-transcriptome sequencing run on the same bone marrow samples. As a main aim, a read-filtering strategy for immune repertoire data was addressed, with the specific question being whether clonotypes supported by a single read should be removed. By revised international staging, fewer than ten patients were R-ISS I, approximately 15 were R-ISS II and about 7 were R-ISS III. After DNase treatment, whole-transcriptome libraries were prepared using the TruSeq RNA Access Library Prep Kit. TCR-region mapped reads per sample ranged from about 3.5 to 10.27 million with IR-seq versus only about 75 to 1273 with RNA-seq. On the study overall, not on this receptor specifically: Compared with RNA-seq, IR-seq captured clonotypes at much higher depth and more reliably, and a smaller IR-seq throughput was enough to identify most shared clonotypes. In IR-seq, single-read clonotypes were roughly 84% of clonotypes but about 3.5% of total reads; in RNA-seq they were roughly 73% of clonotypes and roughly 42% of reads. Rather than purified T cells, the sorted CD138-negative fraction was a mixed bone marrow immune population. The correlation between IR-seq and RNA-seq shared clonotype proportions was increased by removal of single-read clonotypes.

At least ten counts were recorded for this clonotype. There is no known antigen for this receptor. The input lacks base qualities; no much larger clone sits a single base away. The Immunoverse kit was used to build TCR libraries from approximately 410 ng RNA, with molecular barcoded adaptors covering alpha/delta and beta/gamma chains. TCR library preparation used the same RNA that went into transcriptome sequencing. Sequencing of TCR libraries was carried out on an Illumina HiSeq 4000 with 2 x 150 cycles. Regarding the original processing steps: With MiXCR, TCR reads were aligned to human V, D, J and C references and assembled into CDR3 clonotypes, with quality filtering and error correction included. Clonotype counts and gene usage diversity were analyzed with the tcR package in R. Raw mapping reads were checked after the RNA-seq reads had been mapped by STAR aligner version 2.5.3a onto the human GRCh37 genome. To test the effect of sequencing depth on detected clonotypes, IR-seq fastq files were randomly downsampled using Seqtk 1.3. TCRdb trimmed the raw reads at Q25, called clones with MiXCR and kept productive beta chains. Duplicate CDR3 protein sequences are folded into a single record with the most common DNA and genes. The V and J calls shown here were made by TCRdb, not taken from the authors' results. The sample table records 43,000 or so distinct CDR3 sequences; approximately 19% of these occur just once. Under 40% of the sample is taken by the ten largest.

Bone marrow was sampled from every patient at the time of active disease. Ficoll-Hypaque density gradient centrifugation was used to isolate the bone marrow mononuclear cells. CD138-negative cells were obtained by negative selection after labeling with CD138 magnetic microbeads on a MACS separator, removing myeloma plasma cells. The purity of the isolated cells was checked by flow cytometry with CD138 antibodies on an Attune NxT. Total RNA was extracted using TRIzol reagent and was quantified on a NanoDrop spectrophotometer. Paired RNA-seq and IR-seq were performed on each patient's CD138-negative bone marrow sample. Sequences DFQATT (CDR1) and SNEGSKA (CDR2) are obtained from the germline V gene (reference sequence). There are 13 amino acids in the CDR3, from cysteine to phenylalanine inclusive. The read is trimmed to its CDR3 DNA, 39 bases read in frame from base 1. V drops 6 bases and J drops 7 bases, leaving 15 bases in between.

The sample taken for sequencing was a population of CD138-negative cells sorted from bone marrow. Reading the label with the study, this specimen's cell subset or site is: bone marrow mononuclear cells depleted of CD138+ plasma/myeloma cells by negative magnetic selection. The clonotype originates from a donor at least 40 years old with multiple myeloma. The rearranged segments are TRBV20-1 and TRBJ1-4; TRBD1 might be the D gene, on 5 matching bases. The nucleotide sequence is TGCAGTGCCCCGGGGGAAGATGGTGAAAAACTGTTTTTT. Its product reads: CSAPGEDGEKLFF.